The T cell receptor beta chain under discussion was sequenced for a study of cytomegalovirus exposure and HLA in healthy donors listed by TCRdb under 2017. With regard to the full study: According to a later analysis, one platform produced both the roughly 120 validation repertoires and the 666 repertoires of the first cohort. The study was designed to test whether signatures of past pathogen exposure could be identified by cataloging public T cell receptors. In addition to the first cohort of roughly 670 subjects, a separate validation cohort of some 120 different subjects was used. To predict cytomegalovirus infection status, the study combined high-throughput TCR immunosequencing, statistical association of individual TCRs with disease status, and machine learning. What the authors observed across the whole study: According to the authors, the approach could potentially be generalized to other disease states and immunological phenotypes. The classifier was reported to diagnose cytomegalovirus status with high specificity and sensitivity in both the original and validation cohorts. Three of the identified cytomegalovirus-associated TCR beta chains were confirmed in vitro to be specific for cytomegalovirus antigens. A later analysis lacked HLA typing for the validation cohort, so it scored co-occurrence in that cohort across all 120 repertoires. The study listed 170 or so TCR beta chains as associated with cytomegalovirus. Of the cluster scores, 85% to 95% were above 0 in a later analysis, which found that TCRs clustered in the first cohort also tended to co-occur in the 120 validation repertoires. Most TCR sequences were seen in very few donors, while some public TCRs were found in many individuals.

With respect to this clone: This receptor's antigen is unknown. One base away there is no much larger clone; base qualities are not given.

Separate from the roughly 650-subject first cohort, the validation cohort of more than 90 subjects was the group to which the donors belonged. Libraries came from the immunoSEQ multiplex PCR assay. The original methods were these. A statistical classification framework was built for diagnosing cytomegalovirus status from the catalog of TCR beta chain sequences. Here the immuneACCESS table is served through TCRdb, limited to in-frame sequences with V and J called. Missing clones are a known gap in these copies; in checked studies unresolved V genes cover under half, and the rest lacks a known reason. V and J calls and clone size follow that table, whereas D and trimming were derived from the DNA. The sample table shows 150,000 to 200,000 clones, and approximately 88% are seen once. The top ten constitute about 7% of the sample. Reading from cysteine to phenylalanine, the CDR3 counts 14 amino acids. Only the CDR3 DNA stays, 42 bases, in frame from base 1. V was cut back by 0 bases and J by 5 bases, leaving a gap of 8 bases between them. For CDR1 and CDR2, the germline V gene lists SGHRS and YFSETQ.

The sequencing input was PBMCs. Recombination joined TRBV5-1 with TRBJ2-2; the D gene is perhaps TRBD1, from 5 matching bases. The clonotype was recovered from a man aged 18 to 30 in good health and CMV-seropositive. This receptor has the CDR3 CASSLGGATGELFF. The DNA sequence is TGCGCCAGCAGCTTGGGTGGGGCTACCGGGGAGCTGTTTTTT. With all but the CDR3 taken from the reference TRBV5-1 and TRBJ2-2 genes, the full variable domain is: KAGVTQTPRYLIKTRGQQVTLSCSPISGHRSVSWYQQTPGQGLQFLFEYFSETQRNKGNFPGRFSGRQFSNSRSEMNVSTLELGDSALYLCASSLGGATGELFFGEGSRLTVL.